This T cell receptor beta chain is from a study of T cell clonotyping in hematopoietic cell transplantation. Study as a whole: Recipient samples before transplant were obtained post-cytoreduction.

Overall study results and limits: CD4 and CD8 repertoire contributions could not be separated without sorting. Pathologically expanded recipient clonotypes increased progressively from day 30 to day 180 as diversity fell.

The CDR3 sequence is 14 residues long. CDR1 SGHRS and CDR2 YFSETQ come from the germline V gene. Trimming shortened V by 7 bases and J by 0 bases, and 12 bases separated the two germline ends. Time point in this sample: recipient sample about 28 days before transplant, after cytoreduction. In regard to this clone: Its antigen is as yet unknown.

Produced via immunoSEQ multiplex PCR; TCRdb's table is partial and in-frame only. The sample holds tens of thousands of clones; roughly 95% are singletons and the top ten take roughly 1.5%. V usage is TRBV5-1 and J usage is TRBJ2-3; D not certain. The clonotype comes from a woman between 50 and 59 years old with acute myeloid leukemia. Some clones in this sample may be carry-over from other donors' samples. This specimen was peripheral blood mononuclear cells, taken before stem cell transplant. The CDR3 sequence: CASSDRASTDTQYF. CDR3 nucleotide sequence: TGCGCCAGCTCTGACCGGGCTAGCACAGATACGCAGTATTTT.